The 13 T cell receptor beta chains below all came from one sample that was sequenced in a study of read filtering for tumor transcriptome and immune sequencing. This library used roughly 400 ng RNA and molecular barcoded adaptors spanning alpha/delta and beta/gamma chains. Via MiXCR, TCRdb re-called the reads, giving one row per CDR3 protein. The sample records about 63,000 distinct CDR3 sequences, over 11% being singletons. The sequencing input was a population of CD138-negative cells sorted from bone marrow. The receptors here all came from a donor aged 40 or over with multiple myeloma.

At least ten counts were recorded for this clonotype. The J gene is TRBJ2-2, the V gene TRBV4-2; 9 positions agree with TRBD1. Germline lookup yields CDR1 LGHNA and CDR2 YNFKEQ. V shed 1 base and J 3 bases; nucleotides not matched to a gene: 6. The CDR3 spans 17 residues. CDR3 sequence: CASSQAGGQGYTGELFF. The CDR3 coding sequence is TGTGCCAGCAGCCAAGCCGGAGGACAGGGGTACACCGGGGAGCTGTTTTTT.

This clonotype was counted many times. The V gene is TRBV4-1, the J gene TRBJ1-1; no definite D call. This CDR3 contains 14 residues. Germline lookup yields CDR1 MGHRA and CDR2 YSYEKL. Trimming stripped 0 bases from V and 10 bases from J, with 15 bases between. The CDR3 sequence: CASSQEDVHTVAFF. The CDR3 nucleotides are TGCGCCAGCAGCCAAGAAGACGTCCACACAGTAGCTTTCTTT.

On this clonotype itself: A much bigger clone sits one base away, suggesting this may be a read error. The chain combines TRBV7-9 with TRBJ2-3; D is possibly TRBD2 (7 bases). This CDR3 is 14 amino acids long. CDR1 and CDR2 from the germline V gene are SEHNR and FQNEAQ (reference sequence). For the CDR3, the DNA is TGTGCCAGCAGCTTAGGCGGGGGCACAGATACGCGGTATTTT. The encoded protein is CASSLGGGTDTRYF.

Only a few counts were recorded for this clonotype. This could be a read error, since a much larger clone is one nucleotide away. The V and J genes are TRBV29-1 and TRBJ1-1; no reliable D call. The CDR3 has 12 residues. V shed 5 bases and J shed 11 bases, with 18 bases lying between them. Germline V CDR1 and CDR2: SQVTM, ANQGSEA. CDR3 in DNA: TGCAGCGTTTACCTAACTGGGCACTCTGCTTTCTTT. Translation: CSVYLTGHSAFF.

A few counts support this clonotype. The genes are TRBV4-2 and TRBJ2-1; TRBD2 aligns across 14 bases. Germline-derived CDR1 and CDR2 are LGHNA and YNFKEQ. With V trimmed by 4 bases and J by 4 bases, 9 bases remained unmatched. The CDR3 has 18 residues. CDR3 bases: TGTGCCAGCAGCCGAAGACTAGCGGGAGGGCCCGCTTACAATGAGCAGTTCTTC. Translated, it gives CASSRRLAGGPAYNEQFF.

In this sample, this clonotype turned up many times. The CDR3 sequence is CSASDLAYEQYF. CDR3 DNA sequence: TGCAGTGCTTCCGATCTGGCCTACGAGCAGTACTTC. The J gene is TRBJ2-7, the V gene TRBV20-1; no definite D call. The V end was cut by 5 bases, the J end by 2 bases, with 10 bases between. The germline V gene has CDR1 DFQATT and CDR2 SNEGSKA (reference sequence). The CDR3 sequence is 12 residues long.

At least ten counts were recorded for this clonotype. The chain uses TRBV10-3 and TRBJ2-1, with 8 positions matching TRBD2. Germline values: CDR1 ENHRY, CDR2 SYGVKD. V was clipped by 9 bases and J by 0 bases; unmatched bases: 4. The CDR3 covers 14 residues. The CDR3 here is CAMAGTSSYNEQFF. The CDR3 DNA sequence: TGTGCCATGGCCGGGACTAGCTCCTACAATGAGCAGTTCTTC.

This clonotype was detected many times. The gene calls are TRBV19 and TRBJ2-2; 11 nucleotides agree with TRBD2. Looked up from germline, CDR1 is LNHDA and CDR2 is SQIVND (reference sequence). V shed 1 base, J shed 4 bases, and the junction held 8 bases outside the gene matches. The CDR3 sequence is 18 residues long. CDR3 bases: TGTGCCAGTAGTATAGTAAGAGCTAGCGGGAGGACCACCGGGGAGCTGTTTTTT. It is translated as CASSIVRASGRTTGELFF.

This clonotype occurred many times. CDR3: CASSVEAGKDNRNIQYF. The CDR3 DNA reads TGTGCCAGCAGCGTAGAGGCAGGAAAGGACAACAGAAACATTCAGTACTTC. The rearrangement uses TRBV9 and TRBJ2-4, with D possibly TRBD1 on 5 matching bases. Germline values: CDR1 SGDLS, CDR2 YYNGEE. This CDR3 comprises 17 residues. Trimming shortened V by 0 bases and J by 6 bases, and 19 bases separated the two germline ends. The variable domain in full, completed from reference TRBV9 and TRBJ2-4, reads DSGVTQTPKHLITATGQRVTLRCSPRSGDLSVYWYQQSLDQGLQFLIQYYNGEERAKGNILERFSAQQFPDLHSELNLSSLELGDSALYFCASSVEAGKDNRNIQYFGAGTRLSVL.

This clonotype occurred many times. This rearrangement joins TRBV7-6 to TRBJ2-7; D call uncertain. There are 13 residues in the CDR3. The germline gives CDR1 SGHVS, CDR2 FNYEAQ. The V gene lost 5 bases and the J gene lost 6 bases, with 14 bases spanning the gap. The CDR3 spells CASSRAIALEQYF. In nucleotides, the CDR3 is TGTGCCAGCAGCAGGGCCATAGCCCTCGAGCAGTACTTC.

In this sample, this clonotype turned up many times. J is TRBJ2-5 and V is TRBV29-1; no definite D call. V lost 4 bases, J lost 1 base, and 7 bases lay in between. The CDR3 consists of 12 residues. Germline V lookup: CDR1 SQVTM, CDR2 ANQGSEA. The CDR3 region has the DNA TGCAGCGTTGCCCGGACCCAAGAGACCCAGTACTTC. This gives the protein CSVARTQETQYF.

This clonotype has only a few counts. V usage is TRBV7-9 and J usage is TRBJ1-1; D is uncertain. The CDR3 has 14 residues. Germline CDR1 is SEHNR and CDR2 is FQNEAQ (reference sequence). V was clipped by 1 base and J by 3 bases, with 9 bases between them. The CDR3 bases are TGTGCCAGCAGCTTAGTGGGCCACGACACTGAAGCTTTCTTT. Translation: CASSLVGHDTEAFF.

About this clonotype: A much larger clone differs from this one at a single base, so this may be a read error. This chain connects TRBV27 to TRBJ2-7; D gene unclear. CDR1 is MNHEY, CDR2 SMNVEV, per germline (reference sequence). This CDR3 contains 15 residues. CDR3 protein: CASSFTTSSSHEQYF. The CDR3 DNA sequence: TGTGCCAGCAGTTTTACGACCTCAAGCTCCCACGAGCAGTACTTC.